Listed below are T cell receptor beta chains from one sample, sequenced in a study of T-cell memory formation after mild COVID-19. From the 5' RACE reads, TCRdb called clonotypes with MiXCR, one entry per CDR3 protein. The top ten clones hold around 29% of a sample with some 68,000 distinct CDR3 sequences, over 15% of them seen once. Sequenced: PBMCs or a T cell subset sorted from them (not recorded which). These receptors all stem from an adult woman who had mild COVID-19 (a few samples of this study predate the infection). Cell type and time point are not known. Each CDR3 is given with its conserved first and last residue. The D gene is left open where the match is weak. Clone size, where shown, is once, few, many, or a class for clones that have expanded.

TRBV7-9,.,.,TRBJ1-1,TGTGCCAGCAGCTTAGCGATTACAGGGAACACTGAAGCTTTCTTT,CASSLAITGNTEAFF
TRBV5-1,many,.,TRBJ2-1,TGCGCCAGCAGCTTGGCCAGGCGGGCCCCCTCAAGCTACAATGAGCAGTTCTTC,CASSLARRAPSSYNEQFF
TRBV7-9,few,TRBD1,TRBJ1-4,TGTGCCAGCAGCTTGAAGGACAGGGAAGTTGAAAAACTGTTTTTT,CASSLKDREVEKLFF
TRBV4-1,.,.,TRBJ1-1,TGCGCCAGCAGCCAAGATAAGGGACGAGCTTTCTTT,CASSQDKGRAFF
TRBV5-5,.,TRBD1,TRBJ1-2,TGTGCCAGCAGCCACGGACAGGGGGCTTTCTATGGCTACACCTTC,CASSHGQGAFYGYTF
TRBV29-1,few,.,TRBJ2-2,TGCAGCGTTTATACGGATTCGAACACCGGGGAGCTGTTTTTT,CSVYTDSNTGELFF
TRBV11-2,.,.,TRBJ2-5,TGTGCCAGCAGCTTCGGAAGGGCGAGGGCGTCATTGGAGACCCAGTACTTC,CASSFGRARASLETQYF
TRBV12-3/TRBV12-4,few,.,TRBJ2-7,TGTGCCAGCAGTCCGGGGGTCACTAGGGACGAGCAGTACTTC,CASSPGVTRDEQYF
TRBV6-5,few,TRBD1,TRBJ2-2,TGTGCCAGCAATCGACAGGGGTATACCGGGGAGCTGTTTTTT,CASNRQGYTGELFF
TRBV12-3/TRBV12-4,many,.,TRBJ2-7,TGTGCCAGCAGCCTAAGAAATGAGCAGTACTTC,CASSLRNEQYF
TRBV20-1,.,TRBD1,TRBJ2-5,TGCAGTTCTACCTCGCCGACAGGGGGAGGGGAGACCCAGTACTTC,CSSTSPTGGGETQYF
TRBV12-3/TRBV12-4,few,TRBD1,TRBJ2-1,TGTGCCAGCAGGAACCAGGACAGGGGTCCGACCTACAATGAGCAGTTCTTC,CASRNQDRGPTYNEQFF
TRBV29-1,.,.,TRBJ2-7,TGCAGCGTTGAAGGGGGGGAGGCCTCATCCTACGAGCAGTACTTC,CSVEGGEASSYEQYF
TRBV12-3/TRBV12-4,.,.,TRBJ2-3,TGTGCCAGCCTATTCTTGCCAGATACGCAGTATTTT,CASLFLPDTQYF
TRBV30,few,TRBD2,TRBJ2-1,TGTGCCTGGAGAAGCGGGGGGTATTTCAATGAGCAGTTCTTC,CAWRSGGYFNEQFF
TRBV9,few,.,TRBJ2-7,TGTGCCAGCAGCGTAGCTGCGTCCCTAAGGGACGAGCAGTACTTC,CASSVAASLRDEQYF
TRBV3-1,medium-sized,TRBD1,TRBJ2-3,TGTGCCAGCAGCCGCGGGACAGGGGAGGCAGATACGCAGTATTTT,CASSRGTGEADTQYF
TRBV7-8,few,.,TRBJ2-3,TGTGCCAGCGGCTTAATTAGCGGTAGCACAGATACGCAGTATTTT,CASGLISGSTDTQYF
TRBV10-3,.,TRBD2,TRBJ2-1,TGTGCCACTGGGATAGCGGGGGGTAATGAGCAGTTCTTC,CATGIAGGNEQFF
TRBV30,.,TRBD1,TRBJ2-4,TGTGCCTGGAGTATAACGACAGGGGACATTCAGTACTTC,CAWSITTGDIQYF
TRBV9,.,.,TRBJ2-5,TGTGCCAGCAGCAGGGGGCAAGAGACCCAGTACTTC,CASSRGQETQYF
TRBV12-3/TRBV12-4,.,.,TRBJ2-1,TGTGCCAGCAGTTCCGGGGAGCAGTTCTTC,CASSSGEQFF
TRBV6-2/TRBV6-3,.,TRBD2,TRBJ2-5,TGTGCCAGCACCTTTACTAGCGGGGGTTCAGAGACCCAGTACTTC,CASTFTSGGSETQYF
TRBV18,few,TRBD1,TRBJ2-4,TGTGCCAGCTCACCACAACGGACAGGCCCCTTATTAGCCAAAAACATTCAGTACTTC,CASSPQRTGPLLAKNIQYF
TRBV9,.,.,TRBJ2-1,TGTGCCAGCAGCGTAGCTAAGGGTCCCAATGAGCAGTTCTTC,CASSVAKGPNEQFF
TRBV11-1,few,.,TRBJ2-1,TGTGCCAGCAGCTTATTCCCCCAGCGGCCCCCTCCTTACAATGAGCAGTTCTTC,CASSLFPQRPPPYNEQFF
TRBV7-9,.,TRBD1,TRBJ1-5,TGTGCCAGCAGCTTAGAGGGGACAGGGAGGCATCAGCCCCAGCATTTT,CASSLEGTGRHQPQHF
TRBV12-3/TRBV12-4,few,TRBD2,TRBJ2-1,TGTGCCAGCAGTGGGCTAGCGGGAAAAGACTACAATGAGCAGTTCTTC,CASSGLAGKDYNEQFF
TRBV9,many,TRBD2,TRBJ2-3,TGTGCCAGCAGCGGACTTGCTAGCGGGAGTTCCTCAGATACGCAGTATTTT,CASSGLASGSSSDTQYF
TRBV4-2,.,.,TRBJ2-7,TGTGCCAGCAGCCATGAAATGGCCGACAGCGAACCCTACGAGCAGTACTTC,CASSHEMADSEPYEQYF
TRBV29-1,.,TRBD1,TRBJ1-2,TGCGGGACAGGGGACTATGGCTACACCTTC,CGTGDYGYTF
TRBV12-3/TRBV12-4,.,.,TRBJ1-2,TGTGCCAGCAGTTTATCCGGGACGATTAACTATGGCTACACCTTC,CASSLSGTINYGYTF
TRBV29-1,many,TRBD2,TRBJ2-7,TGCAGCGTTGAGGCTAGCGGATACGAGCAGTACTTC,CSVEASGYEQYF
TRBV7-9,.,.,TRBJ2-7,TGTGCCAGCAGCTTAGCGGGGGGGCCTAACGAGCAGTACTTC,CASSLAGGPNEQYF
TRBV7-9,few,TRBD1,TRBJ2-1,TGTGCCAGCAGCCACGGACAGGGCTACAATGAGCAGTTCTTC,CASSHGQGYNEQFF
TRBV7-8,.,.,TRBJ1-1,TGTGCCAGCAGCCCCGGGACATCGAACACTGAAGCTTTCTTT,CASSPGTSNTEAFF
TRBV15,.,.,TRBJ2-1,TGTGCCACCAGCAGTTACGGGGAATCCTACAATGAGCAGTTCTTC,CATSSYGESYNEQFF
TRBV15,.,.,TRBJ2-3,TGTGCCACCAGCAACACACCGGGACTCGGCACAGATACGCAGTATTTT,CATSNTPGLGTDTQYF
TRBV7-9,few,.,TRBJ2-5,TGTGCCAGCAGACCCCACGGGGACCGAGCGGAGACCCAGTACTTC,CASRPHGDRAETQYF
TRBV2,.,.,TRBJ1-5,TGTGCCAGCAGTGTTCAGGGTAGCAATCAGCCCCAGCATTTT,CASSVQGSNQPQHF
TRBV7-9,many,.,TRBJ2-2,TGTGCCAGCAGCCCGGGGACCGGGGAGCTGTTTTTT,CASSPGTGELFF
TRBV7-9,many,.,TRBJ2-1,TGTGCCAGCAGCGCCACAGGGAGTGCGAGGAATGAGCAGTTCTTC,CASSATGSARNEQFF
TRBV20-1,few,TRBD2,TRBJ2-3,TGCAGTGCGGAACTAGCGGAACGCACAGATACGCAGTATTTT,CSAELAERTDTQYF
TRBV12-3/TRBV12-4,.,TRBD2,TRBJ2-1,TGTGCCAGCACGGCGGGAGGATCCTACAATGAGCAGTTCTTC,CASTAGGSYNEQFF
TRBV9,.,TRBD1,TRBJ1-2,TGTGCCAGCAAAGCGGAGAGGGGACAGGCTAACTATGGCTACACCTTC,CASKAERGQANYGYTF
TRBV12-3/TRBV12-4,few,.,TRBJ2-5,TGTGCCAGCAGTCGAATCCAGGGGCAAGAGACCCAGTACTTC,CASSRIQGQETQYF
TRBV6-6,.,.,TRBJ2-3,TGTGCCAGCAGTTACACCCATCCCCAAGTCCCTACAGATACGCAGTATTTT,CASSYTHPQVPTDTQYF
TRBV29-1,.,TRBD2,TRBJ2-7,TGCAGCGTTGGCACAGGCGTGACTAGCGGGAGTCCCTACGAGCAGTACTTC,CSVGTGVTSGSPYEQYF
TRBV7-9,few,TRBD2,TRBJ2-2,TGTGCCAGCAGCTTAAACGCGGGAGTTGACGGGGAGCTGTTTTTT,CASSLNAGVDGELFF
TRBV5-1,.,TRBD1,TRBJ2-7,TGCGCCAGCAGCTTAGATGGGACAGGAGCCTACGAGCAGTACTTC,CASSLDGTGAYEQYF
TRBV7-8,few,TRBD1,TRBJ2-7,TGTGCCAGCAGCGACGGGACAGGGGGCGACTCCTACGAGCAGTACTTC,CASSDGTGGDSYEQYF
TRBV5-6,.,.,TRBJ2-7,TGTGCCAGCAGCTTGGTGAGCGAAGTAAGATACGAGCAGTACTTC,CASSLVSEVRYEQYF
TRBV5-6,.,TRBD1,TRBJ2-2,TGTGCCAGCAGCCCGGGACAGTACACCGGGGAGCTGTTTTTT,CASSPGQYTGELFF